A few counts support the clone carrying this TCR beta chain. Its antigen is undetermined. The CDR3 is made up of 15 amino acids. V lost 1 base and J 1 base, leaving 11 bases between the germline ends. Germline loops: CDR1 SGHRS, CDR2 YFSETQ. The data belong to a study of T cells after yellow fever vaccination. The wider study: Fractions of limited cellularity were prepared by means of SMART-Seq v4 Ultra Low Input.

Study conclusions and caveats: Booster sampling recovered most clones from primary vaccination (about 97% CD4, around 88% CD8). Repertoires sorted by FACS could include abundant clonotypes that are contaminants from the bulk population.

Researchers made TCR cDNA using 5'RACE template switching, and this step added a universal primer site and UMIs. TCRdb reprocessed the 5' RACE reads with MiXCR, giving one entry per CDR3 protein. The sample includes about 340,000 distinct CDR3 sequences, about 4% seen only once; the top ten take roughly 24%. The chain carries TRBV5-1 and TRBJ2-5; possible D gene TRBD1, 5 bases. This sequence originates from a man aged 18-30 years who received the YFV17D yellow fever vaccine. The sequences come from PBMCs, collected 5 days after the yellow fever booster vaccination. The CDR3 DNA reads TGCGCCAGCAGCTTGCAGACAGACATCCAAGAGACCCAGTACTTC. Residues: CASSLQTDIQETQYF.